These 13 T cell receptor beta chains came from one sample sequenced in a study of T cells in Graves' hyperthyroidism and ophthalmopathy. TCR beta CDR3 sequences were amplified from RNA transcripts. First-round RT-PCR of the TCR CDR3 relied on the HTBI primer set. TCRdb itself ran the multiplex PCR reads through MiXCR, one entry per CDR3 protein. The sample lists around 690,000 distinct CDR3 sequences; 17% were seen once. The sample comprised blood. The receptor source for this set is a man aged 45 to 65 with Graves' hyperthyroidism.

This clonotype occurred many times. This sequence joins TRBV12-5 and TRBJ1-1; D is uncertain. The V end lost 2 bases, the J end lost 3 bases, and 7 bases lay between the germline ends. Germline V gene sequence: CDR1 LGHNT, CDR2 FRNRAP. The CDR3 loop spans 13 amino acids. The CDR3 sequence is CASGLSQYTEAFF. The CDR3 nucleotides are TGTGCTAGTGGTTTGAGCCAGTACACTGAAGCTTTCTTT.

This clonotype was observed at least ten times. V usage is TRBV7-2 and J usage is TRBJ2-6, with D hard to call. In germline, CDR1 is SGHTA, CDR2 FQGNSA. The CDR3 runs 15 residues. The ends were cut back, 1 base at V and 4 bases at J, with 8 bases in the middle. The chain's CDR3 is CASSLEGMGANVLTF. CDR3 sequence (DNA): TGTGCCAGCAGCTTAGAAGGGATGGGGGCCAACGTCCTGACTTTC.

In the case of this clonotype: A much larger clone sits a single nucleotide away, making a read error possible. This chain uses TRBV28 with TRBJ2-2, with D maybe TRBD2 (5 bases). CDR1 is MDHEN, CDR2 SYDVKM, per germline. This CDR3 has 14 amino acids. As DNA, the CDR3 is TGTGCCAGCAGTTTACCTAGGAACACCGGGGAGCTGTCTTTT. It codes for CASSLPRNTGELSF.

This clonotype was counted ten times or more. As DNA, the CDR3 is TGTGCCAGCAGTCCCACTAGCGGGAGGAGGGGGGAGCTGTTTTTT. As protein: CASSPTSGRRGELFF. V gene TRBV28 combines with J gene TRBJ2-2; 12 bases match TRBD2. CDR1 MDHEN and CDR2 SYDVKM come from the germline V gene. With V trimmed by 5 bases and J by 8 bases, 6 bases remained unmatched. CDR3 length: 15 amino acids.

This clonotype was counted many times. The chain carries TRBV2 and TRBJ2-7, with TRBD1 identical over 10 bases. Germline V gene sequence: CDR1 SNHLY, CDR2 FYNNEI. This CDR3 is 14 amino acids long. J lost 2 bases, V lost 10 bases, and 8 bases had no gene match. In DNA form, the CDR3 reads TGTGCCAACGCCGGGACAGGGGTTCCCTACGAGCAGTACTTC. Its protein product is CANAGTGVPYEQYF.

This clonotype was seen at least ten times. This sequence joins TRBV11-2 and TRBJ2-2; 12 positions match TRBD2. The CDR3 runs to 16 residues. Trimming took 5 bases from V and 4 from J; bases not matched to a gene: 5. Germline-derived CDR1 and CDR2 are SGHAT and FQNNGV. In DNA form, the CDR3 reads TGTGCCAGCAGCCCCTTGACTAGCGGGAGCACCGGGGAGCTGTTTTTT. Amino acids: CASSPLTSGSTGELFF.

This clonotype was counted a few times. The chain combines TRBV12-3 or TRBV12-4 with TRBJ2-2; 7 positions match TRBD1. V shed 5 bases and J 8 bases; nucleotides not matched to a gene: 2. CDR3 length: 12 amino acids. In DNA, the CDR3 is TGTGCCAGCAGTCCACAGGGGGGGGAGCTGTTTTTT. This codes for CASSPQGGELFF.

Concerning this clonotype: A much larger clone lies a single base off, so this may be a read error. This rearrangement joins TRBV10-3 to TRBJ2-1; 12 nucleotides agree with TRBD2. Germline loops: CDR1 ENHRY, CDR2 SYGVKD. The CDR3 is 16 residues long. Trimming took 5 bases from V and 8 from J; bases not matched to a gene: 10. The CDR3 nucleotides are TGTGCCATCAGTACCACTAGCGGGAGGATAGGCGATGAGCAGTTCTTC. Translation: CAISTTSGRIGDEQFF.

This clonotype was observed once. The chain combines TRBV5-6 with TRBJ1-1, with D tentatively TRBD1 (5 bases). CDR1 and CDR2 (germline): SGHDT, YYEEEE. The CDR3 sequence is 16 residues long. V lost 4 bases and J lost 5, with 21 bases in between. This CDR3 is CASSEPLGPTETEAFF. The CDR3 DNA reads TGTGCCAGCAGCGAGCCTTTGGGGCCCACGGAGACTGAAGCTTTCTTT.

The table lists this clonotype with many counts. DNA of the CDR3: TGCGCCAGCAGCTTGAGTTCGGAACTAGGACTTGAGCAGTTCTTC. Protein: CASSLSSELGLEQFF. The chain couples TRBV5-1 to TRBJ2-1; tentatively, D is TRBD2 (5 bases). Trimming shortened V by 1 base and J by 9 bases, and 17 bases separated the two germline ends. Germline V gives CDR1 SGHRS, CDR2 YFSETQ. The CDR3 spans 15 residues.

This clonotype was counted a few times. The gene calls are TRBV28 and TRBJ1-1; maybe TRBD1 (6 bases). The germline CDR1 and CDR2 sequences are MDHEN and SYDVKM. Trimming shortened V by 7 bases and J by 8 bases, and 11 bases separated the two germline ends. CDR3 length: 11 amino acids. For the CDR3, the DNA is TGTGCCAGCAAGAAAAGGGGGGAAGCTTTCTTT. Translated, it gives CASKKRGEAFF.

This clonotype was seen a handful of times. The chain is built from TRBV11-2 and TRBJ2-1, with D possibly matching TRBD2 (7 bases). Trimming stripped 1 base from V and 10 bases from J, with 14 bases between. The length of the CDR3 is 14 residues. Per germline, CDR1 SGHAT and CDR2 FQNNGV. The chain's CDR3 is CASSLVQGGTEQFF. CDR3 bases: TGTGCCAGCAGCTTAGTACAGGGAGGGACAGAGCAGTTCTTC.

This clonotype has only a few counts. The CDR3 region is CASEAGGGSSIGNTQYF. DNA for the CDR3: TGCGCCAGCGAAGCCGGGGGCGGATCTAGCATCGGAAATACGCAGTATTTT. The chain is built from TRBV5-1 and TRBJ2-3; D is perhaps TRBD1 or TRBD2 (6 bases each). CDR3 length: 17 amino acids. The V end lost 7 bases, the J end lost 7 bases, and 28 bases lay between the germline ends. Per germline, CDR1 SGHRS and CDR2 YFSETQ.